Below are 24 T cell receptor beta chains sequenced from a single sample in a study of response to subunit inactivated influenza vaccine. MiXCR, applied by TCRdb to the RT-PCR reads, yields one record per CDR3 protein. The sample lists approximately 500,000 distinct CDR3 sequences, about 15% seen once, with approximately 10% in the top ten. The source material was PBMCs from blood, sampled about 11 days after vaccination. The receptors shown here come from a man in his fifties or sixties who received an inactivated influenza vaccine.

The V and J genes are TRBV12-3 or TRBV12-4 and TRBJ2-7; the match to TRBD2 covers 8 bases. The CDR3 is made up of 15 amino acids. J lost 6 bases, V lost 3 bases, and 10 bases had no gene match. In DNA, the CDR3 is TGTGCCAGCAGTTTTGGGACCGGGGGGGGGGGCGAGCAGTACTTC. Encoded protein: CASSFGTGGGGEQYF.

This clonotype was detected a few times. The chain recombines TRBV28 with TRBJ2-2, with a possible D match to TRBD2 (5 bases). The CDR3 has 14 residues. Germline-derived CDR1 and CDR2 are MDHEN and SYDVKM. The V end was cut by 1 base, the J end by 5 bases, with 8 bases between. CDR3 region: CASSLFRGTGELFF. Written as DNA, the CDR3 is TGTGCCAGCAGTTTATTCCGGGGTACCGGGGAGCTGTTTTTT.

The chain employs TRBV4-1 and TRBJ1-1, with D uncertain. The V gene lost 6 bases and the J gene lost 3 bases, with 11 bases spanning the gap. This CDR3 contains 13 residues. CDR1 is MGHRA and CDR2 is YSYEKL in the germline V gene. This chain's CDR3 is CASRFGPDTEAFF. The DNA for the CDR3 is TGCGCCAGCAGATTCGGCCCAGACACTGAAGCTTTCTTT.

Here the CDR3 reads CASSPRGRENTEAFF. CDR3 coding DNA: TGTGCCAGCAGCCCCAGGGGGCGCGAGAACACTGAAGCTTTCTTT. The chain recombines TRBV5-8 with TRBJ1-1, with TRBD1 matching over 8 bases. CDR1 is SGHTS and CDR2 is YDEGEE in the germline V gene. This CDR3 spans 15 amino acids. J gave up 1 base and V 4 bases, and 6 bases lay outside the gene matches.

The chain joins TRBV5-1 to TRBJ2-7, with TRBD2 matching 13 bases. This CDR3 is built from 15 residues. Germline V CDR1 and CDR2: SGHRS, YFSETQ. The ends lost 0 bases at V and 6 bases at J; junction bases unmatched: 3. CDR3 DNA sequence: TGCGCCAGCAGCTTGGCCAGGACTAGCGGGAGCGAGCAGTACTTC. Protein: CASSLARTSGSEQYF.

This chain's CDR3 is CASSTGTGQYEQYF. DNA for the CDR3: TGTGCCAGCAGTACGGGGACAGGACAGTACGAGCAGTACTTC. The rearrangement links TRBV9 to TRBJ2-7; 8 bases fit TRBD1. This CDR3 comprises 14 residues. Germline values: CDR1 SGDLS, CDR2 YYNGEE. After removal of 5 bases from V and 4 bases from J, the junction contained 8 bases not matched to a gene.

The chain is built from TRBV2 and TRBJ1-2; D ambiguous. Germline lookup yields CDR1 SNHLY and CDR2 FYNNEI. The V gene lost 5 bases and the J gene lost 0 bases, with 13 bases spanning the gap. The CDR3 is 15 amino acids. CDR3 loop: CASSLRLTSNYGYTF. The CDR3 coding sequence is TGTGCCAGCAGTTTACGTCTCACCTCTAACTATGGCTACACCTTC.

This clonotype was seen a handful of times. CDR3 in amino acids: CASSFRLSYEQYF. As DNA, the CDR3 is TGTGCCAGCAGTTTCCGACTCTCCTACGAGCAGTACTTC. The chain links TRBV6-7 to TRBJ2-7; D not resolved. TRBV6-7 is recorded as an ORF, its role being uncertain. Trimming cost V 4 bases and J 0 bases, with 7 bases left between them. The CDR3 length is 13 residues.

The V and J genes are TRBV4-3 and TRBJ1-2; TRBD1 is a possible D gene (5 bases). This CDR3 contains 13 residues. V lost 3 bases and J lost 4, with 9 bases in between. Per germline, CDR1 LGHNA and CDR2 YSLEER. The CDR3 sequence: CASSHDSSYGYTF. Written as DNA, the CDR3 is TGCGCCAGCAGCCATGACAGCAGCTATGGCTACACCTTC.

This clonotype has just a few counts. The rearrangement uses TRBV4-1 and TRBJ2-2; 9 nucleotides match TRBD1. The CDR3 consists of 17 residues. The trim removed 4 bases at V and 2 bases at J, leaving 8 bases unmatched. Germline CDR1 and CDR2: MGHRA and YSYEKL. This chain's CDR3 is CASSPPWTGVNTGELFF. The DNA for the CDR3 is TGCGCCAGCAGCCCACCATGGACAGGGGTAAACACCGGGGAGCTGTTTTTT.

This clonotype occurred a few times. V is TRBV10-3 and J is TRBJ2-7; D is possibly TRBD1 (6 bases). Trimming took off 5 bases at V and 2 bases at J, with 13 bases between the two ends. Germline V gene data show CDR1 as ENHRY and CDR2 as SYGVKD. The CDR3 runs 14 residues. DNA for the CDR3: TGTGCCATCAGTAGGCAGGGGTCAGCCTACGAGCAGTACTTC. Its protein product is CAISRQGSAYEQYF.

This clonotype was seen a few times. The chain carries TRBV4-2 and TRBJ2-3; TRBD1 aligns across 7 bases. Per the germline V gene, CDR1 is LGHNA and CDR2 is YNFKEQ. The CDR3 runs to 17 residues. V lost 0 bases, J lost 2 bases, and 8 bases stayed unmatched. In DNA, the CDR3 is TGTGCCAGCAGCCAAGATTCACAGGGGCCCCACACAGATACGCAGTATTTT. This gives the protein CASSQDSQGPHTDTQYF.

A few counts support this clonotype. DNA of the CDR3: TGCGCCAGCAGCTTCAGTGCGGCGAACACCGGGGAGCTGTTTTTT. Its translation: CASSFSAANTGELFF. The chain combines TRBV5-1 with TRBJ2-2; no reliable D call. The CDR3 totals 15 residues. Germline CDR1 is SGHRS and CDR2 is YFSETQ. Trimming took off 2 bases at V and 0 bases at J, with 8 bases between the two ends.

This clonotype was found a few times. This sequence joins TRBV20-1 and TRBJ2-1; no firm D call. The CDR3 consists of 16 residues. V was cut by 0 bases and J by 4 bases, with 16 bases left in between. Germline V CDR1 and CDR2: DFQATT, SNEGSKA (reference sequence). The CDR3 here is CSARDRLGIFYNEQFF. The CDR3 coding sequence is TGCAGTGCTAGAGACCGTTTAGGGATTTTTTACAATGAGCAGTTCTTC.

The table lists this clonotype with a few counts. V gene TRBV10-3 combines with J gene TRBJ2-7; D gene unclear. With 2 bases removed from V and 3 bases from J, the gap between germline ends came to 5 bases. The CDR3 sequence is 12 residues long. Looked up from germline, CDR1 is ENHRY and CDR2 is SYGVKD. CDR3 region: CAISEGYYEQYF. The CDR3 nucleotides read TGTGCCATCAGTGAGGGGTACTACGAGCAGTACTTC.

This CDR3 reads CASSQVRFEQYF. The CDR3 bases are TGTGCCAGCAGCCAAGTGAGGTTCGAGCAGTACTTC. The V call is TRBV3-1, the J call TRBJ2-7, with D uncertain. V was shortened by 1 base and J by 6 bases, with 7 bases between the two germline ends. This CDR3 spans 12 amino acids. Germline V gene data show CDR1 as LGHDT and CDR2 as YNNKEL (reference sequence).

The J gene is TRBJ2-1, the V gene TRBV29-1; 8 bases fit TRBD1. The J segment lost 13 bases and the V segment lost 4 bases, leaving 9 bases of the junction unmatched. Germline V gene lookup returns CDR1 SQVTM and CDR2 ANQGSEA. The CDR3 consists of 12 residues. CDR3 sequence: CSVVGSGGIQFF. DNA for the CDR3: TGCAGCGTTGTCGGGTCAGGGGGCATACAGTTCTTC.

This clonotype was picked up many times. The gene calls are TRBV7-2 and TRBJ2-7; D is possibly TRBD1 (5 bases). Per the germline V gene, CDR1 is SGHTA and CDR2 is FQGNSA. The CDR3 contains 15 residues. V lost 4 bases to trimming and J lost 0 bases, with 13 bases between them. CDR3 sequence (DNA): TGTGCCAGCAGCTCCCAAACAGGCGGCTCCTACGAGCAGTACTTC. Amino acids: CASSSQTGGSYEQYF.

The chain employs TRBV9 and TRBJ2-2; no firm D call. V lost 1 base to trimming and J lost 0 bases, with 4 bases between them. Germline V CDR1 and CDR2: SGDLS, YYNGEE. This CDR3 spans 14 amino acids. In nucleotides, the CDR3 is TGTGCCAGCAGCGTAAGGTCGAACACCGGGGAGCTGTTTTTT. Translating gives CASSVRSNTGELFF.

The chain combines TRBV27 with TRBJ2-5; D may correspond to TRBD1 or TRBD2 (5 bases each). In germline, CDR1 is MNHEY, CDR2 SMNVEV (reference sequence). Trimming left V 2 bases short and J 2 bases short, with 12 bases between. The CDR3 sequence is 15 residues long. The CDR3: CASSLASGRQETQYF. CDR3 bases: TGTGCCAGCAGTTTAGCCTCGGGACGGCAAGAGACCCAGTACTTC.

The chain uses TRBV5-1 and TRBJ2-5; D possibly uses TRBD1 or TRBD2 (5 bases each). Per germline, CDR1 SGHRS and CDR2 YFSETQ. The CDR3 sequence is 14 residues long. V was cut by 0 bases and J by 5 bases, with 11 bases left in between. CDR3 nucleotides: TGCGCCAGCAGCTTGGCGGGGCAGGTGGAGACCCAGTACTTC. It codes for CASSLAGQVETQYF.

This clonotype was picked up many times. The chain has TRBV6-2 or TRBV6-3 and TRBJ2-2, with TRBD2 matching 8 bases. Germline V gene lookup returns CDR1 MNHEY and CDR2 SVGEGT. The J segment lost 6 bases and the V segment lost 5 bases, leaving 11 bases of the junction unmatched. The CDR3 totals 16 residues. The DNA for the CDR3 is TGTGCCAGCAGTCCCCGTAGCGGGGTCAGCCCCGGGGAGCTGTTTTTT. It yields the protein CASSPRSGVSPGELFF.

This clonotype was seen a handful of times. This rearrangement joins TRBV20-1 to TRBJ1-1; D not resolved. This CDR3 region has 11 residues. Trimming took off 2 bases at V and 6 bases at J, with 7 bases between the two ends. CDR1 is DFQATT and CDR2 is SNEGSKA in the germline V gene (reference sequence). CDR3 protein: CSARPTPEAFF. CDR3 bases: TGCAGTGCTAGACCGACTCCTGAAGCTTTCTTT.

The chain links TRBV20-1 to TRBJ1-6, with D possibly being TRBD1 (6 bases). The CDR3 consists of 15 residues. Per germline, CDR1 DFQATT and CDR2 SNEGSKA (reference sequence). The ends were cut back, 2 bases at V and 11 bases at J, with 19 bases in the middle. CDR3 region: CSARRRAGASTPLHF. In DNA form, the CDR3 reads TGCAGTGCTAGAAGGCGTGCAGGGGCATCGACACCCCTCCACTTT.